The clone carrying this T cell receptor (beta chain) qualifies as medium-sized (0.01 to 0.1%). The data were obtained in a study of sequential checkpoint blockade in melanoma. Study background: Randomization was 1:1 between first-line nivolumab→ipilimumab and ipilimumab→nivolumab. Both treatment sequences were followed by maintenance nivolumab.

The assay was immunoSEQ multiplex PCR, and TCRdb's table has in-frame clones only and misses some. The table records 5,500 or so clones, approximately 48% of them present only once. V was pared by 0 bases and J by 0 bases, with 11 bases between. Looked up from germline, CDR1 is LNHDA and CDR2 is SQIVND (reference sequence). This CDR3 region has 17 residues. Specified treatment: randomized to nivolumab then ipilimumab (arm A) or the reverse (arm B). DNA-damaging chemotherapy had not been given to any patient beforehand. Live CD3+CD8+ CD19− CD56− cells were sorted from PBMCs. The input for sequencing was CD8+ T cells sorted from blood (inferred from file names), taken from a patient given nivolumab and ipilimumab in sequence. V usage is TRBV19 and J usage is TRBJ1-4; D is possibly TRBD1 (6 bases). The TCR was taken from a human patient with melanoma. Some clones in this sample may be carry-over from other donors' samples. Written as DNA, the CDR3 is TGTGCCAGTAGTATAGACAGGGGCCTCGCAACTAATGAAAAACTGTTTTTT. This sequence encodes CASSIDRGLATNEKLFF.